This TCR beta chain is from a study of blood T cell repertoires in COVID-19 (dated by TCRdb to about 2020). Some background on the complete study: Collaborator samples came from the United States, Italy and Spain and covered acute and convalescent phases of COVID-19. The dataset comprised deeply sampled blood TCRbeta repertoires from subjects exposed to, actively infected with, or recovered from COVID-19. The prospective study material was composed of cDNA or gDNA derived from T cells, B-cell-depleted T cells, or PBMCs. The sample metadata nearly always contained a de-identified subject ID, COVID-19 status, age in years and sex. The repertoires were released in a freely available public database intended as a resource for research on the immune response to SARS-CoV-2. Where available, HLA class I and class II types were obtained from metadata supplied by the sample provider rather than from assay-based typing. The samples were drawn from the first 160 participants of the ongoing ImmuneRACE study and from over 950 subjects provided by 6 global collaborators. Summary of the overall study and its limitations: The quantity of clinical and demographic metadata differed by source and by participant and was supplied without curation.

TCRbeta CDR3 regions were amplified from genomic DNA by means of the immunoSEQ Assay, a bias-controlled multiplex PCR. As for the original processing: The number of nucleated cells in each sample was estimated from the amplification of reference gene primers within the assay. To quantify the absolute abundance of each unique TCRbeta CDR3 rearrangement, sequence reads were collapsed and filtered. For each sample, productive Simpson clonality was calculated as the square root of Simpson's diversity index over productive rearrangements. TCRdb retrieved this table from immuneACCESS and kept in-frame rearrangements only. Not all clones are present; in checked studies, unresolved V genes account for under half, and no reason is known for the remainder. V and J calls and clone size follow that table, whereas D and trimming were derived from the DNA. This sample comprises around 160,000 clones, over 75% of them detected only once. Of the sample, under 15% is held by the ten largest clones.

CDR1 and CDR2, looked up from the germline V gene (reference sequence), are MNHEY and SMNVEV. The CDR3 has 14 amino acids, counting the end cysteine and phenylalanine. Only the CDR3 DNA stays, 42 bases, in frame from base 1. V was cut back by 3 bases and J by 3 bases, leaving a gap of 10 bases between them. Whole blood was collected in K2EDTA tubes by collaborating institutions according to the institutions' own protocols. For TCRbeta analysis, collaborators shipped samples in one of three forms: frozen whole blood, isolated PBMCs, or DNA extracted from either of those sample types. As to this clone: Its binding antigen is unknown. The input lacks base qualities; no much larger clone sits a single base away.

The V and J segments used are TRBV27 and TRBJ2-3, and perhaps TRBD1 as D gene, on 6 matching bases. This TCR came from a man in his sixties with active or convalescent COVID-19. Sequenced: peripheral blood. The CDR3 protein: CASSLGRGTDTQYF. The nucleotide sequence is TGTGCCAGCAGTTTGGGCAGGGGAACAGATACGCAGTATTTT.